Below are 31 T cell receptor beta chains sequenced from a single sample in a study of shared clonotypes between healthy human individuals. The table came from immunoSEQ multiplex PCR; TCRdb's copy has only in-frame clones and leaves some out. The sample has 490,000 or so clones, approximately 80% seen once. Sequencing input: PBMCs. The receptors were gathered from a woman in her thirties or forties in good health. Some clones in this sample may be carry-over from other donors' samples.

The chain uses TRBV9 and TRBJ2-2; D may match TRBD1 or TRBD2 (6 bases each). The CDR3 sequence is 15 residues long. Trimming shortened V by 0 bases and J by 4 bases, and 10 bases separated the two germline ends. The germline V gene encodes CDR1 SGDLS and CDR2 YYNGEE. The CDR3 protein is CASSVGGAGTGELFF. The CDR3 DNA is TGTGCCAGCAGCGTAGGGGGGGCTGGCACCGGGGAGCTGTTTTTT.

This clone was found a few times. This chain connects TRBV5-4 to TRBJ2-2; D is possibly TRBD1 (6 bases). V shed 3 bases and J shed 4 bases, with 10 bases lying between them. Germline CDR1 and CDR2: SGHNT and YYREEE (reference sequence). The CDR3 length is 14 residues. The CDR3 region is CASSSQGGTGELFF. The CDR3 DNA reads TGTGCCAGCAGCTCACAGGGTGGCACCGGGGAGCTGTTTTTT.

This chain joins TRBV10-1 and TRBJ1-4; TRBD1 matches at 12 bases. V gave up 5 bases and J gave up 4 bases; unmatched junction bases: 5. CDR1 and CDR2 from the germline V gene are WNHNN and SYGVQD (reference sequence). There are 16 residues in the CDR3. The CDR3 region is CASSRDRGHINEKLFF. The CDR3 DNA is TGCGCCAGCAGTCGGGACAGGGGGCATATTAATGAAAAACTGTTTTTT.

The chain is built from TRBV7-9 and TRBJ2-4; 12 nucleotides agree with TRBD2. The CDR3 has 17 amino acids. V lost 5 bases to trimming and J lost 2 bases; unmatched junction nucleotides: 7. Germline lookup yields CDR1 SEHNR and CDR2 FQNEAQ (reference sequence). CDR3 sequence (DNA): TGTGCCAGCAGCCGGACTAGCGGGATTGGTCCCAAAAACATTCAGTACTTC. The encoded protein is CASSRTSGIGPKNIQYF.

This clone was counted once. The chain uses TRBV14 and TRBJ2-6; tentatively, D is TRBD1 or TRBD2 (6 bases each). CDR1 is SGHDN and CDR2 is FVKESK in the germline V gene. The CDR3 extends over 16 amino acids. The V end was cut by 0 bases, the J end by 4 bases, with 10 bases between. The CDR3, as DNA: TGTGCCAGCAGCCAAGAGAGGGGGGCCGGGGCCAACGTCCTGACTTTC. Translating it yields CASSQERGAGANVLTF.

This rearrangement joins TRBV28 to TRBJ2-7; TRBD2 aligns across 11 bases. The CDR3 extends over 15 amino acids. Losses at the gene ends were 5 bases for V and 2 bases for J; bases not matched to a gene: 5. CDR1 and CDR2 from the germline V gene are MDHEN and SYDVKM. The CDR3 here is CASSPDSGRAYEQYF. The DNA for the CDR3 is TGTGCCAGCAGTCCCGATAGCGGGAGGGCCTACGAGCAGTACTTC.

The J gene is TRBJ2-5, the V gene TRBV7-9; TRBD1 agrees at 9 bases. The J call may be mistaken, given a closer DNA end match to TRBJ2-7. Per germline, CDR1 SEHNR and CDR2 FQNEAQ (reference sequence). The CDR3 has 14 amino acids. This chain's CDR3 is CASSITGGLDEQYF. The CDR3 DNA is TGTGCCAGCAGTATTACAGGGGGCTTGGACGAGCAGTACTTC.

This chain uses TRBV10-2 with TRBJ2-7, with a weak D call TRBD2 (5 bases). Trimming removed 8 bases from V and 4 bases from J, with 15 bases in between. Germline-derived CDR1 and CDR2 are WSHSY and SAAADI. This CDR3 has 13 residues. The DNA of the CDR3 is TGCGCCAGCCGACGGATCTCGGGATACGAGCAGTACTTC. Translation gives CASRRISGYEQYF.

The chain employs TRBV2 and TRBJ2-3; a weak D match, TRBD1 (5 bases). CDR1 is SNHLY and CDR2 is FYNNEI in the germline V gene. V lost 6 bases and J 6 bases, leaving 16 bases between the germline ends. The CDR3 has 14 residues. CDR3 sequence reads: CASRDPPPGDTQYF. For the CDR3, the DNA is TGTGCCAGCAGAGACCCTCCCCCAGGGGATACGCAGTATTTT.

There are a few counts of this clone. V and J are TRBV18 and TRBJ1-5, with a weak D call TRBD1 (6 bases). From germline, CDR1 is KGHSH and CDR2 LQKENI. Trimming took off 6 bases at V and 3 bases at J, with 15 bases between the two ends. The CDR3 is 15 residues long. This CDR3 reads CASSPTQGSNQPQHF. Here the CDR3 DNA reads TGTGCCAGCTCTCCCACTCAGGGGTCCAATCAGCCCCAGCATTTT.

The CDR3 is CASSVGEGARNEQYF. CDR3 DNA sequence: TGTGCCAGCAGCGTGGGTGAGGGGGCGCGAAACGAGCAGTACTTC. The J gene is TRBJ2-7, the V gene TRBV9, with 7 bases fitting TRBD1. The germline gives CDR1 SGDLS, CDR2 YYNGEE. The CDR3 length is 15 residues. The J segment lost 5 bases and the V segment lost 2 bases, leaving 10 bases of the junction unmatched.

The chain links TRBV11-2 to TRBJ2-3; 8 bases map to TRBD2. Trimming cost V 3 bases and J 4 bases; bases outside gene matches: 12. The germline gives CDR1 SGHAT, CDR2 FQNNGV. The length of the CDR3 is 17 residues. The CDR3 coding sequence is TGTGCCAGCAGCTTCATGTTAGCGGGGACGTCCCCAGATACGCAGTATTTT. Residues: CASSFMLAGTSPDTQYF.

The rearrangement joins TRBV28 to TRBJ1-3; weak D call: TRBD1 (6 bases). The V and J ends lost 2 bases and 3 bases respectively, with 11 bases between them. There are 15 residues in the CDR3. Looked up from germline, CDR1 is MDHEN and CDR2 is SYDVKM. CDR3 DNA: TGTGCCAGCAGTTTACCGGGGGCGCGTGGAAACACCATATATTTT. Protein: CASSLPGARGNTIYF.

J is TRBJ2-1 and V is TRBV5-1; D is unclear. V lost 3 bases to trimming and J lost 6 bases, with 10 bases between them. The germline V gene has CDR1 SGHRS and CDR2 YFSETQ. The CDR3 has 13 amino acids. DNA for the CDR3: TGCGCCAGCAGCTGGTCTAGTATCAATGAGCAGTTCTTC. Translating gives CASSWSSINEQFF.

This chain joins TRBV11-3 and TRBJ2-2, with 10 nucleotides matching TRBD2. Germline V CDR1 and CDR2: SGHNT, YENEEA. J was trimmed by 5 bases and V by 5 bases; bases with no gene match: 11. The CDR3 contains 17 residues. CDR3 in amino acids: CASSGRGSGRRTGELFF. CDR3 nucleotide sequence: TGTGCCAGCAGCGGGCGCGGTAGCGGGAGGAGAACCGGGGAGCTGTTTTTT.

This clone was counted only a few times. The chain combines TRBV7-8 with TRBJ2-2; TRBD1 aligns across 10 bases. The CDR3 has 16 residues. The germline V gene has CDR1 SGHVS and CDR2 FQNEAQ. V gave up 4 bases and J gave up 2 bases; unmatched junction bases: 4. CDR3 region: CASSWGQGTNTGELFF. CDR3 DNA: TGTGCCAGCAGCTGGGGACAGGGGACCAACACCGGGGAGCTGTTTTTT.

This rearrangement joins TRBV18 to TRBJ1-1; the D is unclear. The CDR3 has 13 amino acids. V was pared by 4 bases and J by 1 base, with 7 bases between. Per germline, CDR1 KGHSH and CDR2 LQKENI. CDR3 in DNA: TGTGCCAGCTCACGGGAACAGAACACTGAAGCTTTCTTT. The encoded protein is CASSREQNTEAFF.

This chain links TRBV6-1 with TRBJ2-7; D not certain. V shed 3 bases and J shed 1 base, with 13 bases lying between them. There are 15 residues in the CDR3. The germline CDR1 and CDR2 sequences are MNHNS and SASEGT. CDR3 nucleotide sequence: TGTGCCAGCAGTGATGGGAAGGTATTTTCCTACGAGCAGTACTTC. This codes for CASSDGKVFSYEQYF.

This clone came up a few times. The chain uses TRBV14 and TRBJ2-7, with a tentative D call TRBD2 (6 bases). Germline CDR1 and CDR2: SGHDN and FVKESK. The CDR3 is made up of 17 amino acids. Trimming took 2 bases from V and 1 from J, leaving 18 bases between them. The CDR3 DNA follows: TGTGCCAGCAGCCAAAATATCCTGGCGGGACGATCCTACGAGCAGTACTTC. Translation: CASSQNILAGRSYEQYF. Combining the CDR3 with reference TRBV14 and TRBJ2-7 gives the whole variable domain EAGVTQFPSHSVIEKGQTVTLRCDPISGHDNLYWYRRVMGKEIKFLLHFVKESKQDESGMPNNRFLAERTGGTYSTLKVQPAELEDSGVYFCASSQNILAGRSYEQYFGPGTRLTVT.

In regard to this clone: A much larger clone differs from this one at a single base, so this may be a read error. V is TRBV7-8 and J is TRBJ2-2; tentatively, D is TRBD1 or TRBD2 (5 bases each). This CDR3 is 14 amino acids long. The germline gives CDR1 SGHVS, CDR2 FQNEAQ. Trimming took 3 bases from V and 3 from J, leaving 8 bases between them. CDR3 coding DNA: TGTGCCAGCAGCTTCGTGGGGGACACCGGGGAGCTGTTTTTT. It translates to CASSFVGDTGELFF.

A remark on this clone: Within the sample, other DNA sequences also encode this same CDR3. V gene TRBV7-3 combines with J gene TRBJ1-1; D possibly corresponds to TRBD1 (5 bases). CDR3 size: 15 residues. With 5 bases removed from V and 2 bases from J, the gap between germline ends came to 15 bases. Germline V lookup: CDR1 SGHTA, CDR2 FQGTGA. The CDR3 sequence: CASSPQGGVNTEAFF. The CDR3 region has the DNA TGTGCCAGCAGCCCACAAGGAGGGGTTAACACTGAAGCTTTCTTT.

The chain couples TRBV4-2 to TRBJ2-7; 8 bases map to TRBD1. V trimming: 0 bases; J trimming: 6 bases; junction bases outside the gene matches: 10. The CDR3 length is 16 residues. Germline V gene data show CDR1 as LGHNA and CDR2 as YNFKEQ. Written as DNA, the CDR3 is TGTGCCAGCAGCCAAGAAAACGGACAGGGAGGCATCGAGCAGTACTTC. Its protein is CASSQENGQGGIEQYF.

The rearrangement links TRBV25-1 to TRBJ2-7; the D is unclear. Trimming took off 3 bases at V and 7 bases at J, with 13 bases between the two ends. The V gene's germline CDR1 is MGHDK and CDR2 SYGVNS. The CDR3 runs to 13 residues. This CDR3 is CASSDWGSVEQYF. The CDR3 coding sequence is TGTGCCAGCAGTGACTGGGGTTCAGTAGAGCAGTACTTC.

The genes are TRBV6-5 and TRBJ2-3, with TRBD2 matching 8 bases. The length of the CDR3 is 15 residues. Germline V lookup: CDR1 MNHEY, CDR2 SVGAGI. The J segment lost 5 bases and the V segment lost 6 bases, leaving 10 bases of the junction unmatched. CDR3 in DNA: TGTGCCAGCAGAAAACTAGCGGATGGGGGAGATACGCAGTATTTT. It encodes CASRKLADGGDTQYF.

This clone was counted a few times. This chain links TRBV5-1 with TRBJ2-3; 12 nucleotides match TRBD2. The germline gives CDR1 SGHRS, CDR2 YFSETQ. The CDR3 is made up of 16 amino acids. V lost 4 bases to trimming and J lost 2 bases; unmatched junction nucleotides: 5. The CDR3 spells CASSPLAGGDTDTQYF. In nucleotides, the CDR3 is TGCGCCAGCAGCCCGCTAGCGGGAGGGGACACAGATACGCAGTATTTT.

The table lists this clone with a count of one. CDR3 in amino acids: CASSPNEGELFF. For the CDR3, the DNA is TGTGCCAGCTCACCCAATGAGGGGGAGCTGTTTTTT. This sequence joins TRBV18 and TRBJ2-2, with D unclear. Trimming removed 3 bases at V and 8 bases at J, with 7 bases between. CDR3 length: 12 residues. Germline V gene lookup returns CDR1 KGHSH and CDR2 LQKENI. Drawing the rest from reference TRBV18 and TRBJ2-2, the complete variable domain is NAGVMQNPRHLVRRRGQEARLRCSPMKGHSHVYWYRQLPEEGLKFMVYLQKENIIDESGMPKERFSAEFPKEGPSILRIQQVVRGDSAAYFCASSPNEGELFFGEGSRLTVL.

This clone has a single count. The V gene is TRBV30, the J gene TRBJ1-6; the D is unclear. The CDR3 runs 13 residues. Germline V lookup: CDR1 GTSNPN, CDR2 SVGIG (reference sequence). Trimming removed 3 bases at V and 4 bases at J, with 7 bases between. CDR3 sequence reads: CAWSRIYNSPLHF. DNA of the CDR3: TGTGCCTGGAGCAGGATTTATAATTCACCCCTCCACTTT.

The CDR3 nucleotides read TGTGCCAGCAGTTACCCGGAGGGTGAGCAGTTCTTC. The encoded protein is CASSYPEGEQFF. V is TRBV6-6 and J is TRBJ2-1; tentative D call: TRBD2 (6 bases). Germline V gives CDR1 MNHNY, CDR2 SVGAGI (reference sequence). This CDR3 region has 12 residues. The germline V and J ends were trimmed by 2 bases and 9 bases, with 8 bases remaining between them.

The chain recombines TRBV28 with TRBJ1-4; D remains unclear. Germline CDR1 MDHEN, CDR2 SYDVKM. V was clipped by 3 bases and J by 8 bases, with 4 bases between them. CDR3 length: 11 amino acids. In nucleotides, the CDR3 is TGTGCCAGCAGTTTTTTGGAAAAACTGTTTTTT. Translation: CASSFLEKLFF.

V gene TRBV6-6 combines with J gene TRBJ1-1, with D perhaps TRBD1 (6 bases). CDR1 is MNHNY and CDR2 is SVGAGI in the germline V gene (reference sequence). The CDR3 is made up of 16 amino acids. Trimming pared 4 bases from V and 0 bases from J, leaving 15 bases between. CDR3 sequence: CASSLDSLTLNTEAFF. In DNA, the CDR3 is TGTGCCAGCAGTTTGGACAGCCTCACCTTGAACACTGAAGCTTTCTTT.

The chain uses TRBV4-2 and TRBJ1-1, with 7 bases that match TRBD1. CDR1 is LGHNA and CDR2 is YNFKEQ in the germline V gene. Unmatched junction bases numbered 8, after V lost 3 bases and J lost 1 base. The CDR3 runs to 16 residues. The chain's CDR3 is CASSQGTEGSNTEAFF. In nucleotides, the CDR3 is TGTGCCAGCAGCCAGGGGACAGAGGGATCGAACACTGAAGCTTTCTTT.